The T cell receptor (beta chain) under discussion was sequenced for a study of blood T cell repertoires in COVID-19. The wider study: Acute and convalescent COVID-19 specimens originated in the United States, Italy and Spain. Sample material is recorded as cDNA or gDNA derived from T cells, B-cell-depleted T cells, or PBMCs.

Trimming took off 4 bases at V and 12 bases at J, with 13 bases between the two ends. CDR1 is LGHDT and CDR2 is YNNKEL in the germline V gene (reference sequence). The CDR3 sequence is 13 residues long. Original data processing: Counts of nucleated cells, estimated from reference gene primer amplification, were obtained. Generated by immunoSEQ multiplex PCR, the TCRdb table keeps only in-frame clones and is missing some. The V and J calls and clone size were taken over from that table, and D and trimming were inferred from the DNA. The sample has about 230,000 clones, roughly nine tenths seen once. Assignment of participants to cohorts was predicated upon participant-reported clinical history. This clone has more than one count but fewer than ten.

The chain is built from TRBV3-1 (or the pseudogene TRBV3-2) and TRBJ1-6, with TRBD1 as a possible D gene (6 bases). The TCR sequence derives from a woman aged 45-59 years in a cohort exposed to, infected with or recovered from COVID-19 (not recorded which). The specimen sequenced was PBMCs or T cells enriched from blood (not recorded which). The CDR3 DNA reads TGTGCCAGCAGCCCCCGGACAGACCTACCCCTCCACTTT. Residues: CASSPRTDLPLHF.